This TCR beta chain was profiled in a study of cytomegalovirus exposure and HLA in healthy donors. Regarding this clone: What it binds is unknown.

Study-level findings and limits: Earlier results showed most TCR beta V segments being productive about 87% or about 30% of the time.

J lost 6 bases, V lost 2 bases, and 4 bases had no gene match. There are 15 residues in the CDR3. Per germline, CDR1 MNHNY and CDR2 SVGAGI (reference sequence). The PCR employed 60 Vbeta primers together with 13 Jbeta primers. The assay was immunoSEQ multiplex PCR, and TCRdb's table has in-frame clones only and misses some. The table lists roughly 130,000 clones, 70% to 80% of them singletons. This sequence originates from a man between 18 and 35 years old in good health and CMV-seronegative. The V and J genes are TRBV6-6 and TRBJ1-5; 10 nucleotides line up with TRBD1. The material sequenced was PBMCs. The CDR3 here is CASSYGGQGIQPQHF. The DNA of the CDR3 is TGTGCCAGCAGTTACGGGGGACAGGGGATTCAGCCCCAGCATTTT.